Listed below are T cell receptor beta chains from one sample, sequenced in a study of CD8 T cells in Susac syndrome. TCRdb reprocessed the immunoSEQ multiplex PCR reads via MiXCR and lists one record per CDR3 protein. The data hold around 150,000 distinct CDR3 sequences, with 95% observed a single time. Sequencing used CD4+ T cells from PBMCs. These receptors originate from a human donor with Susac syndrome. Each CDR3 is given with its conserved first and last residue. D genes are given only for firm matches. The listing skips clone size in some rows; elsewhere it reads once, few, many or a size class.

TGCGCCAGCAGCCAAGATAGGACCTACGAGCAGTACTTC | CASSQDRTYEQYF | . | TRBV4-1 | . | TRBJ2-7
TGCGCCAGCAGCCCCCTCGGGAGAATCTACGAGCAGTACTTC | CASSPLGRIYEQYF | . | TRBV4-1 | . | TRBJ2-7
TGCAGTGCTAGAGATCTTGGGGGTGAGGGTGAAAAACTGTTTTTT | CSARDLGGEGEKLFF | . | TRBV20-1 | once | TRBJ1-4
TGTGCCAGCAGCTCCGGGTTTGGGGAGACCCAGTACTTC | CASSSGFGETQYF | . | TRBV7-2 | . | TRBJ2-5
TGCAGCGTTAGGGCCGCACTAGCGGGAGAGGGAGATACGCAGTATTTT | CSVRAALAGEGDTQYF | TRBD2 | TRBV29-1 | . | TRBJ2-3
TGTGCCAGCAGCCCGGGGGGGTCATTGGACAATGAGCAGTTCTTC | CASSPGGSLDNEQFF | TRBD2 | TRBV7-9 | . | TRBJ2-1
TGCGCCAGCAGCCAAGGAGGGGTAAGGGGGGAAGCTTTCTTT | CASSQGGVRGEAFF | . | TRBV4-1 | once | TRBJ1-1
TGTGCCAGCAGTGTCCTAGCGGAAGGTTACAATGAGCAGTTCTTC | CASSVLAEGYNEQFF | TRBD2 | TRBV6-4 | . | TRBJ2-1
TGTGCCAGCAGTAAAGGGACAGTATCGGTTCCCCTCCACTTT | CASSKGTVSVPLHF | TRBD1 | TRBV2 | . | TRBJ1-6
TGTGCCAGCAGTGATTCAAGTATACTAAACATTCAGTACTTC | CASSDSSILNIQYF | . | TRBV2 | once | TRBJ2-4
TGTGCCAGCAGCCCAACCGGGACTGCAGATACGCAGTATTTT | CASSPTGTADTQYF | . | TRBV7-2 | . | TRBJ2-3
TGTGCCAGCAGGGCCCCCGGGACAGGGGAGAAACTGTTTTTT | CASRAPGTGEKLFF | TRBD1 | TRBV27 | . | TRBJ1-4
TGTGCCAGCGGAGGATCGGGCAGCCTGAATCAGCCCCAGCATTTT | CASGGSGSLNQPQHF | . | TRBV28 | . | TRBJ1-5
TGTGCCAGCAGCCTCACGAGCGGGAGGGTCGGCGAGCAGTACTTC | CASSLTSGRVGEQYF | TRBD2 | TRBV7-9 | once | TRBJ2-7
TGCAGCGCCGAAAGGGTGGCGGGGGTTTTCCAAGAGACCCAGTACTTC | CSAERVAGVFQETQYF | TRBD2 | TRBV29-1 | . | TRBJ2-5
TGTGCCAGCAGCTTGTCGCACAGGGGGTCAAGGGAGCAGTACTTC | CASSLSHRGSREQYF | TRBD1 | TRBV5-4 | . | TRBJ2-7
TGTGCCAGCAGCATGACCGGGACAACTAACACTGAAGCTTTCTTT | CASSMTGTTNTEAFF | . | TRBV9 | . | TRBJ1-1
TGTGCCAGCAGCTTCCGGGACACCTTCAATGAGCAGTTCTTC | CASSFRDTFNEQFF | . | TRBV3-1 | . | TRBJ2-1
TGTGCCAGCAGTGCTACTAGCGGGAGGCACCACGAGCAGTACTTC | CASSATSGRHHEQYF | TRBD2 | TRBV6-6 | once | TRBJ2-7
TGTGCCAGCAGTAATCAACTAGGCGTAGAGCAGTTCTTC | CASSNQLGVEQFF | . | TRBV28 | . | TRBJ2-1
TGCAGCGTTGAAGAGCTGAACACTGAAGCTTTCTTT | CSVEELNTEAFF | . | TRBV29-1 | . | TRBJ1-1
TGCGCCAGCCGCCCCCAGCCCGCAACTAATGAAAAACTGTTTTTT | CASRPQPATNEKLFF | . | TRBV5-1 | . | TRBJ1-4